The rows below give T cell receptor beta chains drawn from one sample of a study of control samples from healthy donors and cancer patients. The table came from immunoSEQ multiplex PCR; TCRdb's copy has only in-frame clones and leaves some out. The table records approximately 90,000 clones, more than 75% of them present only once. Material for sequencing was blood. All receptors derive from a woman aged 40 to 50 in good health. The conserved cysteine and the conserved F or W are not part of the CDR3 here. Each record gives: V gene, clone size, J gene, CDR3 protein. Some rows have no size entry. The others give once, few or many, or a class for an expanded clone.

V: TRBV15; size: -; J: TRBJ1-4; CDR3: ATSRPQGSNEKLF
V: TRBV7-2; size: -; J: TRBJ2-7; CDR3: ASSLGASGVSSYEQY
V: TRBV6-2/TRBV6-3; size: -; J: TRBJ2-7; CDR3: ASSSPSGVPYEQY
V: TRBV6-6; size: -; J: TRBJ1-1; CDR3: ASSYTVSRNTEAF
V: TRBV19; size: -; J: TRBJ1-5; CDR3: ASSISGASNQPQH
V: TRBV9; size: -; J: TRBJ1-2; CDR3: ASSPPVRQGGYGYT
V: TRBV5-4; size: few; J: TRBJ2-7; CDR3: ASSSAGTTMDEQY
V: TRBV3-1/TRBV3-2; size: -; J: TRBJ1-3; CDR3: ASSQVNPRHGQDTIY
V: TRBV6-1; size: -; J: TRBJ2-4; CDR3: ASSEAGVAKNIQY
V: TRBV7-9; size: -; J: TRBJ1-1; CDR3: ASRATGNTEAF
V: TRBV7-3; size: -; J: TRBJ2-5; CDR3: ASSLTLKETQY
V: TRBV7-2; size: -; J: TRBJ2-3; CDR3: ASSPGQGNTDTQY
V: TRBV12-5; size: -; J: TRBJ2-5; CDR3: ASGLAGNSYQETQY
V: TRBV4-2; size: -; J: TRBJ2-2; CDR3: ASSQDQAGGVGELF
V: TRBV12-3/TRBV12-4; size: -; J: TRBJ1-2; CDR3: ASSTGPNYGYT